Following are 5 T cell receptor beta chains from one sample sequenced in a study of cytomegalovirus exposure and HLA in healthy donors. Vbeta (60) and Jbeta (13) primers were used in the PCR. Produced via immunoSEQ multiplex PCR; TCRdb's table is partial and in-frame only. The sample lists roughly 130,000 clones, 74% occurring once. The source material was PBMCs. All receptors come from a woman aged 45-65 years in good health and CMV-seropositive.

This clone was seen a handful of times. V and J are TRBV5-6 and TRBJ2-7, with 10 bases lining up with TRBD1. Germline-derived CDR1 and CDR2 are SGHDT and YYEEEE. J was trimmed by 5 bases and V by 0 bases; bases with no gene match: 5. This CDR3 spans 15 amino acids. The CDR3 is CASSLGPTGGNEQYF. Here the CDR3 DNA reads TGTGCCAGCAGCTTGGGTCCGACAGGGGGCAACGAGCAGTACTTC.

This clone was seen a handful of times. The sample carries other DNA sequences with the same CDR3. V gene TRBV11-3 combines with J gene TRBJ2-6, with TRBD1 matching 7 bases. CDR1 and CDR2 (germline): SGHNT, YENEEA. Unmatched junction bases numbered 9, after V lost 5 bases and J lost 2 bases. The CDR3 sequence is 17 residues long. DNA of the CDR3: TGTGCCAGCAGCACGCGACAGGGTCCCGCTGGGGCCAACGTCCTGACTTTC. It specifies CASSTRQGPAGANVLTF.

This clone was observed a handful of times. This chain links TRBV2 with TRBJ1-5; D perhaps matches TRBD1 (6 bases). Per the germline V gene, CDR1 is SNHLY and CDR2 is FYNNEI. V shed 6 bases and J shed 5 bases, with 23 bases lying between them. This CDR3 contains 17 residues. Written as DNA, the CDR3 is TGTGCCAGCAGCTGGGGTCCAGGGGCCCGCCGAGATCAGCCCCAGCATTTT. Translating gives CASSWGPGARRDQPQHF.

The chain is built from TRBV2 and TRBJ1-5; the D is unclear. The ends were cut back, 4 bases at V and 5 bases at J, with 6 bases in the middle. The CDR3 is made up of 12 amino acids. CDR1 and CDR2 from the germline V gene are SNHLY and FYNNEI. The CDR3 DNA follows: TGTGCCAGCAGTGGGAGGGATCAGCCCCAGCATTTT. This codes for CASSGRDQPQHF.

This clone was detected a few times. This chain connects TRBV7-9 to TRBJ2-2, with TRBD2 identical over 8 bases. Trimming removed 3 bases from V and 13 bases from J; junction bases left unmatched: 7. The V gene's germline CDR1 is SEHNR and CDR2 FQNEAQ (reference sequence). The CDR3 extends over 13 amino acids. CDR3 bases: TGTGCCAGCAGCTTGGCCGGGGGGGCCTGGCTGTTTTTT. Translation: CASSLAGGAWLFF.